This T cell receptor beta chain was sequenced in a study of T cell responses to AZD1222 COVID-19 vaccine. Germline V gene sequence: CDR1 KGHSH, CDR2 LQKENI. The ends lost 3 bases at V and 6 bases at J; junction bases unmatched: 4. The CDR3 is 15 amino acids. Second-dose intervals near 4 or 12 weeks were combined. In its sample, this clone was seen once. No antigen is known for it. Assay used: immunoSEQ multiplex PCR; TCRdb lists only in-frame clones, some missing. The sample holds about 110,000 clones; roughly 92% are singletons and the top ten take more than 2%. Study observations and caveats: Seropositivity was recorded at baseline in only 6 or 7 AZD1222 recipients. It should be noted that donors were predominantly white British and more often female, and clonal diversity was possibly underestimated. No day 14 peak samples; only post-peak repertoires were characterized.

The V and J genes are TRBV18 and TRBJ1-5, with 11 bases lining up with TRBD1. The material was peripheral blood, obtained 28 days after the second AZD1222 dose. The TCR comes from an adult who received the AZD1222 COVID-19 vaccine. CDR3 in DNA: TGTGCCAGCTCACCTCGGACAGGGGGCGCTCAGCCCCAGCATTTT. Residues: CASSPRTGGAQPQHF.